This paragraph covers one T cell receptor beta chain sequence. As yet, its antigen is unknown. This entry comes from a study of cytomegalovirus exposure and HLA in healthy donors. At the level of the study: The approximately 120 validation repertoires, a later analysis reported, used the same platform as the approximately 670 first-cohort repertoires.

Overall study results and limits: Cytomegalovirus association was listed for around 180 TCR beta chains. It was reported that the classifier diagnosed cytomegalovirus status with high specificity and sensitivity in both the original and validation cohorts. A few of the chains that were CMV-associated were confirmed in vitro to be specific for CMV antigens.

Produced via immunoSEQ multiplex PCR; TCRdb's table is partial and in-frame only. This table has more than 250,000 clones, about nine tenths appearing once. CDR3 length equals 14 residues. Germline CDR1 is MDHEN and CDR2 is SYDVKM. After removal of 9 bases from V and 3 bases from J, the junction contained 9 bases not matched to a gene. The sequenced sample consisted of PBMCs. The origin of this receptor is a woman in her 30s in good health and CMV-seropositive. J is TRBJ2-7 and V is TRBV28, with 9 positions matching TRBD2. The CDR3 here is CASFSSGADYEQYF. For the CDR3, the DNA is TGTGCCAGTTTCTCTAGCGGGGCAGACTACGAGCAGTACTTC.